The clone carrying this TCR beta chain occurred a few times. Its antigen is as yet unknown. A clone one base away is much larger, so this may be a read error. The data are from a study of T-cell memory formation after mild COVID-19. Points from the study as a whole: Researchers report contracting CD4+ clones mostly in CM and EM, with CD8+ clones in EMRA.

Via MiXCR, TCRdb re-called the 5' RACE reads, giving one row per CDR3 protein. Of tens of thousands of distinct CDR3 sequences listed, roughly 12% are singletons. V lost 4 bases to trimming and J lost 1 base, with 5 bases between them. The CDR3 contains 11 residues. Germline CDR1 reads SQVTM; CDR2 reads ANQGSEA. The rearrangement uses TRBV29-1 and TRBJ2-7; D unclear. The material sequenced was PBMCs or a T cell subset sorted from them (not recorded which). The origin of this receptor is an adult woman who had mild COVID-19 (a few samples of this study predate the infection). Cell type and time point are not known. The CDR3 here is CSVAKSYEQYF. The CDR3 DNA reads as TGCAGCGTTGCAAAGTCCTACGAGCAGTACTTC.